The sample holds a few counts of the clone carrying this T cell receptor (beta chain). What it binds is unknown. This CDR3 is built from 15 residues. Trimming shortened V by 3 bases and J by 7 bases, and 18 bases separated the two germline ends. Germline V gene lookup returns CDR1 MNHEY and CDR2 SMNVEV (reference sequence). A single record per CDR3 protein comes from TCRdb applying MiXCR to the reads. The data show roughly 760,000 distinct CDR3 sequences, with less than 40% seen just once and about 2.8% held by the top ten. These data come from a study of T cell repertoires in cytomegalovirus infection. Turning to the study itself: It can be stated that public TCR beta signatures indicated CMV infection as well as a matching HLA type.

Broader study findings: CMV carriers with the relevant HLA were identified by cumulative public TCR beta family frequency. The study found HLA-C-restricted CMV-specific TCR beta clonotypes dominating the ex vivo response.

Specimen: PBMCs. The receptor's source is a human donor in good health (CMV status not recorded). Some clones in this sample may be carry-over from other donors' samples. The chain couples TRBV27 to TRBJ1-2; perhaps TRBD1 as D (6 bases). The chain's CDR3 is CASSFGRGTGGGYTF. The CDR3 nucleotides read TGTGCCAGCAGTTTTGGCAGGGGAACAGGAGGTGGCTACACCTTC.